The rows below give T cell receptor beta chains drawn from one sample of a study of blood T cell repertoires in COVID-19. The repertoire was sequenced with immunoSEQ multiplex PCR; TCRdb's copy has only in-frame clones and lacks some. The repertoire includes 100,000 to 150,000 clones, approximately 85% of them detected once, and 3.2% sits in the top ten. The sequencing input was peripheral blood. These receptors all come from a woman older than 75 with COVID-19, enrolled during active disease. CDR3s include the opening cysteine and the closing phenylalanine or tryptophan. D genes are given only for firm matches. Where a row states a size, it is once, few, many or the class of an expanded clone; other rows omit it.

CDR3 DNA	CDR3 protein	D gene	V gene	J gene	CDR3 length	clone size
TGCGCCAGCAGCTTGTCCAACAGGCGGAGCACCGGGGAGCTGTTTTTT	CASSLSNRRSTGELFF	.	TRBV5-1	TRBJ2-2	16	few
TGTGCCAGCAGGCACAGGGGGAGCTACAATGAGCAGTTCTTC	CASRHRGSYNEQFF	TRBD1	TRBV28	TRBJ2-1	14	.
TGCGCCAGTGGGGGCTTATGTCACTGGGAAGCTTTCTTT	CASGGLCHWEAFF	.	TRBV10-1	TRBJ1-1	13	.
TGCGCCAGCAGCTTGGGCCTAGCGGGTGCCTACGAGCAGTACTTC	CASSLGLAGAYEQYF	TRBD2	TRBV5-1	TRBJ2-7	15	.
TGTGCCACCTCCTCACGAGTATCAGTTTACCAGGGCTGGCATGAGCAGTTCTTC	CATSSRVSVYQGWHEQFF	.	TRBV28	TRBJ2-1	18	.
TGTGCCAGCAGCCAGTGGGAGTTCAATGAGCAGTTCTTC	CASSQWEFNEQFF	.	TRBV14	TRBJ2-1	13	.
TGTGCCAGCAGCCAAACACTAGCGGGATACAATGAGCAGTTCTTC	CASSQTLAGYNEQFF	TRBD2	TRBV4-2	TRBJ2-1	15	.
TGTGCCAGCAGCTTAGTTGTTTTAAGGGACTTGGGCACTGAAGCTTTCTTT	CASSLVVLRDLGTEAFF	.	TRBV7-8	TRBJ1-1	17	.
TGTGCCAGCAGCTTAGGCGGGAGGGTTTACAATGAGCAGTTCTTC	CASSLGGRVYNEQFF	TRBD2	TRBV7-9	TRBJ2-1	15	.
TGTGCCAGCAGCGTAGGATCGGGTGGGAGGGCCAATGAGCAGTTCTTC	CASSVGSGGRANEQFF	TRBD2	TRBV9	TRBJ2-1	16	.
TGTGCCAGCAGCTCCGCCACTGACAGGGGGTACGAGCAGTACTTC	CASSSATDRGYEQYF	TRBD1	TRBV7-2	TRBJ2-7	15	.
TGTGCCACCAGTGAGACAGGCACAGATACGCAGTATTTT	CATSETGTDTQYF	.	TRBV24-1	TRBJ2-3	13	.
TGTGCCAGCAGTGATTCCGGGACTAGCGGGAACGAGCAGTTCTTC	CASSDSGTSGNEQFF	TRBD2	TRBV2	TRBJ2-1	15	.
TGTGCCAGCAGCCCTCCCAAAACTTCGTACGAGCAGTACTTC	CASSPPKTSYEQYF	.	TRBV2	TRBJ2-7	14	once
TGTGCCAGCAGCCAGAGGGGACACCACTCCTACGAGCAGTACTTC	CASSQRGHHSYEQYF	.	TRBV7-2	TRBJ2-7	15	.
TGTGCCAGCAGTTTAGCGGGAGGGAACACAGATACGCAGTATTTT	CASSLAGGNTDTQYF	TRBD2	TRBV28	TRBJ2-3	15	.
TGTGCCAGCAGCCCCCGGACTAGCGGCCCCTACGAGCAGTACTTC	CASSPRTSGPYEQYF	TRBD2	TRBV7-9	TRBJ2-7	15	.
TGCAGTGCTAGTAGGCTAGCGGGAGTCCCGGGGACGCAGTATTTT	CSASRLAGVPGTQYF	TRBD2	TRBV20-1	TRBJ2-3	15	.
TGTGCCAGCAGCGTAGGAGGACAGGGAATGAACACTGAAGCTTTCTTT	CASSVGGQGMNTEAFF	TRBD1	TRBV9	TRBJ1-1	16	.
TGTGCCAGCAGTTCCAGGGGGCGCTTAGGCTACACCTTC	CASSSRGRLGYTF	TRBD1	TRBV6-5	TRBJ1-2	13	once
TGTGCCAGCAGCTTCAACAGGAACACTGAAGCTTTCTTT	CASSFNRNTEAFF	.	TRBV7-3	TRBJ1-1	13	.
TGTGCCAGCAGCCCGTCTCTGGGGCGGAACACCGGGGAGCTGTTTTTT	CASSPSLGRNTGELFF	.	TRBV7-9	TRBJ2-2	16	.
TGTGCCAGCAGTCTAGCGGGAGGAACCGGGGAGCTGTTTTTT	CASSLAGGTGELFF	TRBD2	TRBV6-6	TRBJ2-2	14	few
TGTGCCAGCTCACCCGGGGTCGAGCAGTACTTC	CASSPGVEQYF	.	TRBV18	TRBJ2-7	11	.
TGTGCCAGCAGTGAGACAGGGAAGTTTGGCTACACCTTC	CASSETGKFGYTF	TRBD1	TRBV6-4	TRBJ1-2	13	.
TGTGCCAGCAGTTTACGATACCCCGGTAACACCGGGGAGCTGTTTTTT	CASSLRYPGNTGELFF	.	TRBV28	TRBJ2-2	16	few
TGCGCCAGCATGCAGGGGGCCGGGGAGCTGTTTTTT	CASMQGAGELFF	TRBD1	TRBV5-1	TRBJ2-2	12	.
TGTGCCAGCAGTAACCCGGGACAGGGCGTAGAGCAGTTCTTC	CASSNPGQGVEQFF	TRBD1	TRBV25-1	TRBJ2-1	14	.
TGTGCCAGCAGCCGGACAGAACTAAGCAATCAGCCCCAGCATTTT	CASSRTELSNQPQHF	.	TRBV7-8	TRBJ1-5	15	.
TGTGCCAGCAGCGTATCAGGGGGCGCCGAGACCCAGTACTTC	CASSVSGGAETQYF	TRBD1	TRBV9	TRBJ2-5	14	.
TGTGCCAGCAAAAGAGGGACTGAGCATGGCTACACCTTC	CASKRGTEHGYTF	.	TRBV6-1	TRBJ1-2	13	.
TGTGCCAGCAGTCGACAGGGGGAAAACACCGGGGAGCTGTTTTTT	CASSRQGENTGELFF	TRBD1	TRBV7-8	TRBJ2-2	15	once
TGTGCCAGCAGTTCAGGGGGCGTAATTGGAAAACTGTTTTTT	CASSSGGVIGKLFF	TRBD1	TRBV28	TRBJ1-4	14	once
TGTGCCAGTAGTAAGACAGGGTCGGGGGACTATGGCTACACCTTC	CASSKTGSGDYGYTF	TRBD1	TRBV19	TRBJ1-2	15	.
TGTGCCAGCAGCCGTCTGAATGAAAAACTGTTTTTT	CASSRLNEKLFF	.	TRBV5-6	TRBJ1-4	12	once
TGTGCCAGCAGTTACTCTACCTACTCTGGGGCCAACGTCCTGACTTTC	CASSYSTYSGANVLTF	.	TRBV6-2/TRBV6-3	TRBJ2-6	16	.
TGTGCCAGCAGCTCCGGGCCCGGGGACACTGAAGCTTTCTTT	CASSSGPGDTEAFF	.	TRBV7-6	TRBJ1-1	14	.
TGTGCCAGCGGGACACAGGGGGACAATCAGCCCCAGCATTTT	CASGTQGDNQPQHF	TRBD1	TRBV5-4	TRBJ1-5	14	.
TGTGCCAGCAGCCAACTGGGTCTTAGCGGCTCATCCTACAATGAGCAGTTCTTC	CASSQLGLSGSSYNEQFF	.	TRBV5-4	TRBJ2-1	18	once
TGTGCCACCAGCAGGGAATCCGGGACAGGCAATTCACCCCTCCACTTT	CATSRESGTGNSPLHF	TRBD1	TRBV15	TRBJ1-6	16	once
TGTGCCAGCAGCCATCCTCGCTCCGGCTACAATGAGCAGTTCTTC	CASSHPRSGYNEQFF	.	TRBV3-1/TRBV3-2	TRBJ2-1	15	.
TGTGCCACCAGCAGGTCCGGGACAGGGTATGGCTACACCTTC	CATSRSGTGYGYTF	TRBD1	TRBV15	TRBJ1-2	14	.
TGTGCCAGCAGCTCCAGCGCCCCGGGACTAGCGGGCTATTACGAGCAGTACTTC	CASSSSAPGLAGYYEQYF	TRBD2	TRBV7-8	TRBJ2-7	18	once
TGTGCCACCAGCAGAGCTAGGGGAAGCTCTGGGGCCAACGTCCTGACTTTC	CATSRARGSSGANVLTF	.	TRBV15	TRBJ2-6	17	.
TGTGCCAGCAGCACACGATCCGACTACGAGCAGTACTTC	CASSTRSDYEQYF	.	TRBV3-1/TRBV3-2	TRBJ2-7	13	.
TGTGCCAGCGTGAGGACAGGAGCCCATGGCTACACCTTC	CASVRTGAHGYTF	TRBD1	TRBV5-6	TRBJ1-2	13	.
TGTGCCAGCAGCCGTATAGGACTAGCGAGAAACACCGGGGAGCTGTTTTTT	CASSRIGLARNTGELFF	TRBD2	TRBV7-2	TRBJ2-2	17	.